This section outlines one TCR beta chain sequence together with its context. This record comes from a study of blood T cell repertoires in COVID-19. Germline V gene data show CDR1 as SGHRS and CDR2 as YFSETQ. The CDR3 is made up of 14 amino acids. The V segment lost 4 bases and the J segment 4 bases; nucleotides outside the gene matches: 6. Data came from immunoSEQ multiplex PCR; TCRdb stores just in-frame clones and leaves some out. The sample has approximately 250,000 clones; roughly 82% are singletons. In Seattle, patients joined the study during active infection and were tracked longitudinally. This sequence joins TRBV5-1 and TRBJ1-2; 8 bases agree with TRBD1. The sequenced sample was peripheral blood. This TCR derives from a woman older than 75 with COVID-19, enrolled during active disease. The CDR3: CASSRGQDGYGYTF. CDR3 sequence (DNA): TGCGCCAGCAGCCGGGGACAGGACGGCTATGGCTACACCTTC.